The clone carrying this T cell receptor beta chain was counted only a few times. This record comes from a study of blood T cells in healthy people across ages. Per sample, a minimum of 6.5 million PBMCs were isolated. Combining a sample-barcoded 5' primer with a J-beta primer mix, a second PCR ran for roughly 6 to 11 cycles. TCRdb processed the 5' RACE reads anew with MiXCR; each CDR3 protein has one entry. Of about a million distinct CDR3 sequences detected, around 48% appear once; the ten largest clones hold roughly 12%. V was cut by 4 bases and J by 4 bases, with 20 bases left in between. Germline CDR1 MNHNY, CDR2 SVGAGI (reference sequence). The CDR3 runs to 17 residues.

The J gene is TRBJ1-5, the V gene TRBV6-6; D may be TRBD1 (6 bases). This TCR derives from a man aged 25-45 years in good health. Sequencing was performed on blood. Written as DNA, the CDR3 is TGTGCCAGCAGTTTCACAGAGGGGGTACGGATTAATCAGCCCCAGCATTTT. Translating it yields CASSFTEGVRINQPQHF.